The present T cell receptor beta chain was sequenced within a study of cytomegalovirus exposure and HLA in healthy donors. This CDR3 is built from 15 residues. The V and J ends lost 7 bases and 9 bases, in that order; junction bases with no gene match: 11. Germline-derived CDR1 and CDR2 are MNHNS and SASEGT. Primers: 60 Vbeta forward and 13 Jbeta reverse. The protocol was immunoSEQ multiplex PCR, while the TCRdb copy is restricted to in-frame clones and leaves out a portion. The sample includes some 180,000 clones, roughly 75% seen only once; the top ten take under 2%. The source of this sequence is a woman in her twenties or thirties in good health and CMV-seronegative. Sequencing was done on a sample of PBMCs. V gene TRBV6-1 combines with J gene TRBJ2-3, with 12 positions matching TRBD2. The CDR3 bases are TGTGCCAGCATATCGGGACTAGCGGGTTCTAGCACGCAGTATTTT. Its translation: CASISGLAGSSTQYF.